This T cell receptor (beta chain) comes out of a study of blood T cells in healthy people across ages. The study, taken as a whole, reports: Estimates drawn from one million T cells were deemed to understate diversity.

The amount of total RNA extracted per sample was at least 5 micrograms. Germline V gene data show CDR1 as DFQATT and CDR2 as SNEGSKA (reference sequence). The V gene lost 3 bases and the J gene lost 5 bases, with 18 bases spanning the gap. The CDR3 sequence is 15 residues long. With regard to this clonotype: The antigen is unknown.

The second PCR ran about 6 to 12 cycles with a sample-barcoded 5' primer and J-beta primers. Each cDNA was tagged by a template-switch adaptor containing 12 random nucleotides. TCRdb reanalysed the 5' RACE reads using MiXCR and keeps one entry per CDR3 protein. There are about 700,000 distinct CDR3 sequences in the sample; about 30% occur only once, and roughly 14% lies in the top ten. J is TRBJ2-3 and V is TRBV20-1; D is unresolved. This clonotype originated in a woman older than 75 in good health. Sequencing was carried out using blood. The CDR3, as DNA: TGCAGTGCTAGCAATATTAATGGGGTGAGAGATACGCAGTATTTT. Its translation is CSASNINGVRDTQYF.